The rows below give T cell receptor beta chains drawn from one sample of a study of coeliac disease. Clones were sequenced by immunoSEQ multiplex PCR, and TCRdb holds only the in-frame ones, with some missing. The sample gives about 4,800 clones, around 79% of which show up once; roughly 5% is in the top ten. Input material: lamina propria lymphocytes from the gut. These TCRs come from a woman aged 18 to 35 with active celiac disease. CDR3s include the opening cysteine and the closing phenylalanine or tryptophan. A D gene is named only where the DNA matches it firmly. Clone size, where shown, is once, few, many, or a class for clones that have expanded.

clone_size: -; v_call: TRBV2; j_call: TRBJ2-3; d_call: -; cdr3_aa: CASTRTRAGSTDTQYF; cdr3_nt: TGTGCCAGCACTAGAACTAGGGCCGGAAGCACAGATACGCAGTATTTT
clone_size: -; v_call: TRBV4-2; j_call: TRBJ2-1; d_call: TRBD1; cdr3_aa: CASSHRDRSLDEQFF; cdr3_nt: TGTGCCAGCAGCCACCGGGACAGGAGTTTGGATGAGCAGTTCTTC
clone_size: once; v_call: TRBV28; j_call: TRBJ2-7; d_call: -; cdr3_aa: CASRKNRVLPYEQYF; cdr3_nt: TGTGCCAGCAGAAAAAACAGGGTTCTACCTTACGAGCAGTACTTC
clone_size: -; v_call: TRBV10-3; j_call: TRBJ2-7; d_call: TRBD2; cdr3_aa: CAISESTSGRFYEQYF; cdr3_nt: TGTGCCATCAGTGAGTCCACTAGCGGGAGGTTCTACGAGCAGTACTTC
clone_size: -; v_call: TRBV27; j_call: TRBJ1-1; d_call: -; cdr3_aa: CASSRHLAPGSNTEAFF; cdr3_nt: TGTGCCAGCAGTCGCCACCTTGCCCCAGGGTCGAACACTGAAGCTTTCTTT
clone_size: -; v_call: TRBV5-4; j_call: TRBJ1-1; d_call: -; cdr3_aa: CASSNLQAFGAFF; cdr3_nt: TGTGCCAGCAGCAACCTACAGGCATTTGGGGCTTTCTTT
clone_size: -; v_call: TRBV29-1; j_call: TRBJ2-5; d_call: -; cdr3_aa: CSVGAGWQETQYF; cdr3_nt: TGCAGCGTAGGGGCCGGATGGCAAGAGACCCAGTACTTC
clone_size: -; v_call: TRBV7-2; j_call: TRBJ2-1; d_call: TRBD2; cdr3_aa: CASSIASGRARDEQFF; cdr3_nt: TGTGCCAGCAGCATCGCTAGCGGGAGGGCCAGGGATGAGCAGTTCTTC
clone_size: -; v_call: TRBV7-9; j_call: TRBJ2-7; d_call: -; cdr3_aa: CASSWSAAPEMQYF; cdr3_nt: TGTGCCAGCAGCTGGAGCGCAGCCCCCGAGATGCAGTACTTC
clone_size: -; v_call: TRBV7-7; j_call: TRBJ2-7; d_call: TRBD1; cdr3_aa: CASSPRQGPSYEQYF; cdr3_nt: TGTGCCAGCAGCCCAAGACAGGGGCCCTCCTACGAGCAGTACTTC
clone_size: -; v_call: TRBV7-2; j_call: TRBJ2-7; d_call: -; cdr3_aa: CASSLVVQVTYEQYF; cdr3_nt: TGTGCCAGCAGCTTAGTGGTCCAGGTGACCTACGAGCAGTACTTC
clone_size: -; v_call: TRBV14; j_call: TRBJ1-5; d_call: -; cdr3_aa: CASSRMGGLQPQHF; cdr3_nt: TGTGCCAGCAGCCGTATGGGGGGGCTGCAGCCCCAGCATTTT
clone_size: -; v_call: TRBV6-6; j_call: TRBJ2-2; d_call: TRBD2; cdr3_aa: CASIKAGGGSELFF; cdr3_nt: TGTGCCAGCATAAAAGCGGGGGGAGGGTCGGAGCTGTTTTTT
clone_size: -; v_call: TRBV21-1; j_call: TRBJ2-1; d_call: -; cdr3_aa: CASSKERGYNEQFF; cdr3_nt: TGTGCCAGCAGCAAAGAGCGGGGCTACAATGAGCAGTTCTTC
clone_size: -; v_call: TRBV7-2; j_call: TRBJ1-1; d_call: TRBD1; cdr3_aa: CASSPSAGGTEAFF; cdr3_nt: TGTGCCAGCAGCCCATCGGCAGGGGGCACTGAAGCTTTCTTT
clone_size: -; v_call: TRBV4-2; j_call: TRBJ1-5; d_call: -; cdr3_aa: CASSQEGQGQPQHF; cdr3_nt: TGTGCCAGCAGCCAAGAAGGGCAGGGTCAGCCCCAGCATTTT
clone_size: once; v_call: TRBV28; j_call: TRBJ2-7; d_call: TRBD1; cdr3_aa: CASSFRRQGVTSYEQYF; cdr3_nt: TGTGCCAGCAGTTTCCGTCGACAGGGGGTTACCTCCTACGAGCAGTACTTC
clone_size: -; v_call: TRBV29-1; j_call: TRBJ2-3; d_call: TRBD2; cdr3_aa: CSVDGLAGVTDTQYF; cdr3_nt: TGCAGCGTTGATGGACTAGCGGGGGTCACAGATACGCAGTATTTT
clone_size: -; v_call: TRBV7-2; j_call: TRBJ2-7; d_call: TRBD2; cdr3_aa: CASRLGLAGGEEQYF; cdr3_nt: TGTGCCAGCAGACTCGGACTAGCGGGGGGCGAAGAGCAGTACTTC
clone_size: -; v_call: TRBV2; j_call: TRBJ2-5; d_call: -; cdr3_aa: CASSGNSQETQYF; cdr3_nt: TGTGCCAGCAGTGGTAACAGCCAAGAGACCCAGTACTTC
clone_size: -; v_call: TRBV10-3; j_call: TRBJ1-1; d_call: -; cdr3_aa: CAISESETEAFF; cdr3_nt: TGTGCCATCAGTGAGTCGGAGACCGAAGCTTTCTTT
clone_size: -; v_call: TRBV29-1; j_call: TRBJ2-7; d_call: TRBD1; cdr3_aa: CSVANPQGAGYEQYF; cdr3_nt: TGCAGCGTTGCAAACCCCCAGGGGGCGGGGTACGAGCAGTACTTC